This T cell receptor beta chain is drawn from a study of spatial heterogeneity in lung cancer. Across the whole study: Sequence detection consistently recorded a greater number of beta-chain than alpha-chain sequences. Study-wide results and limits: More often at tumor resection than at routine follow-up, ubiquitous expanded tumor TCRs were detected in the blood.

This clonotype was counted a few times. Its antigen remains unidentified. TCR cDNA molecules each carried a unique molecular identifier. In TCRdb, the 5' RACE reads were re-called with MiXCR into one record per CDR3 protein. Among around 70,000 distinct CDR3 sequences listed, around 9.3% were seen once. This CDR3 comprises 19 residues. With 4 bases removed from V and 3 bases from J, the gap between germline ends came to 25 bases. Stated time point: blood at routine non-recurrence follow-up after resection. Tumor, nontumor lung or frozen PBMC supplied whole RNA that was sequenced unsorted. This chain connects TRBV12-3 or TRBV12-4 to TRBJ2-1; D unclear. The sequence was collected from a female donor with early-stage non-small cell lung cancer. The specimen comprised PBMCs, sampled at follow-up. This chain's CDR3 is CASSSRPPSNGEYYNEQFF. Here the CDR3 DNA reads TGTGCCAGCAGTTCCCGCCCTCCCTCCAATGGGGAATACTACAATGAGCAGTTCTTC.